This is a list of T cell receptor beta chains from one sample in a study of identical twins' blood T cells. Using its own MiXCR run on the 5' RACE reads, TCRdb lists one record per CDR3 protein. The sample consists of 300,000 to 450,000 distinct CDR3 sequences, roughly 28% of them appearing once. The sample consisted of PBMCs. Every receptor here comes from a woman aged 18-55 years in good health. Each CDR3 is given with its conserved first and last residue. The order of the fields is J gene, CDR3 length, D gene, clone size, V gene, CDR3 DNA, CDR3 protein. A D gene is named only where the DNA matches it firmly. A clone size is listed for some rows: how often the clone was seen (once, few, many), or a class if it is expanded.

>TRBJ2-3|10|.|many|TRBV20-1
TGCAGTGCGGAGGTGACTACGCAGTATTTT
CSAEVTTQYF
>TRBJ2-1|15|.|many|TRBV20-1
TGCAGTGCTAGTACGTCTAGTTCTCTGTACAATGAGCAGTTCTTC
CSASTSSSLYNEQFF
>TRBJ2-3|14|.|.|TRBV12-5
TGTGCTAGTGGTTTCGGAGACGGCACAGGTACGCAGTATTTT
CASGFGDGTGTQYF
>TRBJ1-2|12|.|few|TRBV19
TGTGCCAGTAGTATCGGGGATTATGGCTACACCTTC
CASSIGDYGYTF
>TRBJ2-3|17|TRBD2|few|TRBV13
TGTGCCAGCGGTTCTAAACTAGGCGGGGGGGCAATAGATACGCAGTATTTT
CASGSKLGGGAIDTQYF
>TRBJ2-7|14|.|.|TRBV2
TGTGCCAGCAGGACCCAGACCTCAACCTACGAGCAGTACTTC
CASRTQTSTYEQYF
>TRBJ1-1|13|TRBD1|few|TRBV29-1
TGCAGCGGAAGGACAGGGGGAGAGACTGAAGCTTTCTTT
CSGRTGGETEAFF
>TRBJ1-2|12|.|few|TRBV12-3/TRBV12-4
TGTGCCAGCAGGCCAGGGTGGGAAGGCTACACCTTC
CASRPGWEGYTF
>TRBJ2-1|15|TRBD2|few|TRBV20-1
TGCAGTGCTTCCAGCGGGGGGACCTCCTACAATGAGCGGTTCTTC
CSASSGGTSYNERFF
>TRBJ1-1|13|.|.|TRBV7-9
TGTGCCAGCAGCTTTTCAGGACGCCCTGAAGCTTTCTTT
CASSFSGRPEAFF
>TRBJ2-1|13|.|.|TRBV20-1
TGCAGTGCTAGACCGCCACGACACAATGAGCAGTTCTTC
CSARPPRHNEQFF
>TRBJ2-2|14|.|.|TRBV29-1
TGCAGCGTTGAGGGGTTCGCGAACACCGGGGAGCTGTTTTTT
CSVEGFANTGELFF
>TRBJ1-1|13|TRBD1|.|TRBV2
TGTGCCAGCAGTGAATCAGGGGGCACTGAAGCTTTATTT
CASSESGGTEALF
>TRBJ2-1|15|TRBD2|.|TRBV7-2
TGTGCCAGCAGGGCCGGGACTACTGCCTACAATGAGCAGTTCTTC
CASRAGTTAYNEQFF
>TRBJ2-2|14|.|.|TRBV11-2
TGTGCCGCAATCGAAGGCGCACACACCGGGGAGCTGTTTTTT
CAAIEGAHTGELFF
>TRBJ1-1|13|TRBD1|.|TRBV5-1
TGCGCCAGCAGCTCAGGGGGGGGACCTGAAGCTTTCTTT
CASSSGGGPEAFF
>TRBJ1-4|14|TRBD1|few|TRBV12-3/TRBV12-4
TGTGCCAGCAGTAGGACAGGGCTTAATGAAAAACTGTTTTTT
CASSRTGLNEKLFF
>TRBJ2-1|12|.|many|TRBV11-2
TGTGCCAGCAGCTCTACCGGGAATGAGCAGTTCTTC
CASSSTGNEQFF
>TRBJ1-1|13|.|.|TRBV6-1
TGTGCCAGCAGTGAAGGCAGGGGTTCTCTGGCTTTCTTT
CASSEGRGSLAFF
>TRBJ2-7|12|.|.|TRBV29-1
TGCAGCGTTGACACAACTTTTAACGAGCAGTACTTC
CSVDTTFNEQYF
>TRBJ1-1|15|.|.|TRBV4-3
TGCGCCAGCAGCCAATCCACAGGTTGGGGCGCTGAAGCTTTCTTT
CASSQSTGWGAEAFF
>TRBJ1-3|17|TRBD1|.|TRBV3-1
TGTGCCAGCAGCCGGGATGGCGCAGGGGGCTACGGAAACACCATATATTTT
CASSRDGAGGYGNTIYF
>TRBJ2-1|15|.|.|TRBV5-6
TGTGCCAGCAGCTTGGGGTTTACGGGGAACGATGAGCAGTTCTTC
CASSLGFTGNDEQFF
>TRBJ2-3|13|TRBD2|few|TRBV5-1
TGCGCCAGCAGCCCGGGACTACTAGATACGAAGTATTTT
CASSPGLLDTKYF
>TRBJ1-2|14|.|.|TRBV18
TGTGCCAGCTCACCTACGGACAGTACCTATGGCTACACCTTC
CASSPTDSTYGYTF
>TRBJ2-7|15|.|.|TRBV7-9
TGTGCCAGCAGTCCTACGGGGAGCCAAAGATACGAGCAGTACTTC
CASSPTGSQRYEQYF
>TRBJ2-3|14|.|.|TRBV12-3/TRBV12-4
TGTGCCAGCAGTTTGATGGGGGCTGCAGATACGCAGTATTTT
CASSLMGAADTQYF
>TRBJ2-1|14|TRBD1|.|TRBV12-3/TRBV12-4
TGTGCCAGCAGTTTTGGGACAGGGGAAAATGAGCAGTTCTTC
CASSFGTGENEQFF
>TRBJ2-1|14|TRBD2|.|TRBV27
TGTGCCTCCCGACTAGCGGGATTAGGGAATGAGCAGTTCTTC
CASRLAGLGNEQFF
>TRBJ1-4|14|.|many|TRBV29-1
TGCAGCGTTGAATCGCGGGAGACTAATGAAAAACTGTTTTTT
CSVESRETNEKLFF
>TRBJ2-1|17|TRBD2|few|TRBV4-3
TGCGCCAGCAGCCAAGATATTAGCGGGAGTTCCTACAATGAGCAGTTCTTC
CASSQDISGSSYNEQFF
>TRBJ1-5|15|TRBD1|.|TRBV30
TGTGTCTGGAAGTCGGGACAGGGGTTGAGTGAGCCCCAGCATTTT
CVWKSGQGLSEPQHF